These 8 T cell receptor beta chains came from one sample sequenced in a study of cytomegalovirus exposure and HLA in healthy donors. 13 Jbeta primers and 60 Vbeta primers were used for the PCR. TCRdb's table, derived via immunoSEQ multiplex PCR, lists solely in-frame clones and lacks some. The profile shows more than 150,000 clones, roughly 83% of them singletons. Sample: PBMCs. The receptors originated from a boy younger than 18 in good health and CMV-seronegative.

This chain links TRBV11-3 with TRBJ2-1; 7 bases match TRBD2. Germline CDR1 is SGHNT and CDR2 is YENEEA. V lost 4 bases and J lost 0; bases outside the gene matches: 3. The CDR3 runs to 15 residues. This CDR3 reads CASSSSSGSYNEQFF. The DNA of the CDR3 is TGTGCCAGCAGCTCCTCTAGCGGCTCCTACAATGAGCAGTTCTTC.

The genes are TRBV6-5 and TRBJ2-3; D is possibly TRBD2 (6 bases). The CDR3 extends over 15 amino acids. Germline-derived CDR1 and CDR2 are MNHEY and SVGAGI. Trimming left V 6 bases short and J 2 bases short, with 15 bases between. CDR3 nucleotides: TGTGCCAGCAGAAGGGACTTTCCGGTCACAGATACGCAGTATTTT. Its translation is CASRRDFPVTDTQYF.

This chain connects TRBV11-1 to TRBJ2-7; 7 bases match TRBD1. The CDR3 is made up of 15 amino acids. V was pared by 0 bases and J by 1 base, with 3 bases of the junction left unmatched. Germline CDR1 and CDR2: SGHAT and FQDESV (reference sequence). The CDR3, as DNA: TGTGCCAGCAGCTTAGCGGGGACAGTTTCCTACGAGCAGTACTTC. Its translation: CASSLAGTVSYEQYF.

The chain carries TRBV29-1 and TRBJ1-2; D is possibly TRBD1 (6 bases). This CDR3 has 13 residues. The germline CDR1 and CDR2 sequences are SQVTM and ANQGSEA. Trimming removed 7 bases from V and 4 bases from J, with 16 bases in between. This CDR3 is CSAPAGATYGYTF. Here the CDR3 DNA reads TGCAGCGCCCCCGCGGGGGCTACCTATGGCTACACCTTC.

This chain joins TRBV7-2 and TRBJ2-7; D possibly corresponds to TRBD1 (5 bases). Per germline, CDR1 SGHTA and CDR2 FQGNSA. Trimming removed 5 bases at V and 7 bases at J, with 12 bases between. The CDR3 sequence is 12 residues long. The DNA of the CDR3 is TGTGCCAGCAGCGTTGACAGACTGGAGCAGTACTTC. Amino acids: CASSVDRLEQYF. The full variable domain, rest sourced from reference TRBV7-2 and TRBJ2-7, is GAGVSQSPSNKVTEKGKDVELRCDPISGHTALYWYRQSLGQGLEFLIYFQGNSAPDKSGLPSDRFSAERTGGSVSTLTIQRTQQEDSAVYLCASSVDRLEQYFGPGTRLTVT.

The CDR3 loop reads CASSPRLTTMNTEAFF. Written as DNA, the CDR3 is TGTGCCAGCAGCCCCAGACTCACTACCATGAACACTGAAGCTTTCTTT. This rearrangement joins TRBV7-6 to TRBJ1-1, with no clear D. The V gene's germline CDR1 is SGHVS and CDR2 FNYEAQ. The CDR3 has 16 residues. V was shortened by 5 bases and J by 0 bases, with 16 bases between the two germline ends.

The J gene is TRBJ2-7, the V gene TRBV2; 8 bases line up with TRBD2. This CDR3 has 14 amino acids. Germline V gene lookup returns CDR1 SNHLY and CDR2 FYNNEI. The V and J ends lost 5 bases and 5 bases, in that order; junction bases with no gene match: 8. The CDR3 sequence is CASSWGGGFDEQYF. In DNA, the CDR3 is TGTGCCAGCAGTTGGGGCGGGGGGTTCGACGAGCAGTACTTC.

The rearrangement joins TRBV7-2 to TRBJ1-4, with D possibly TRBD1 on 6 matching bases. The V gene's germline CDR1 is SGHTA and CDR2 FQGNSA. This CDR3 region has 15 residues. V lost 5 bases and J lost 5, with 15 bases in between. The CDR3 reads CASSPYGGSNEKLFF. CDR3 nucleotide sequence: TGTGCCAGCAGCCCCTATGGGGGCTCCAATGAAAAACTGTTTTTT.